These 5 T cell receptor beta chains were all obtained from the same sample, sequenced in a study of CD8 T cells in Susac syndrome. Random hexamers were used to reverse transcribe an amount of about 0.5 to 1 ug RNA. Using its own MiXCR run on the immunoSEQ multiplex PCR reads, TCRdb lists one record per CDR3 protein. Of roughly 200,000 distinct CDR3 sequences in the sample, around 95% were seen once. The sequenced material came from CD4+ T cells from PBMCs. Source of these receptors: a human donor with multiple sclerosis.

This chain uses TRBV5-6 with TRBJ1-6, with D possibly TRBD1 on 5 matching bases. Trimming stripped 4 bases from V and 1 base from J, with 12 bases between. The germline CDR1 and CDR2 sequences are SGHDT and YYEEEE. The CDR3 has 16 amino acids. Here the CDR3 DNA reads TGTGCCAGCAGCGAAGACCAGGGATCCTATAATTCACCCCTCCACTTT. Its translation is CASSEDQGSYNSPLHF.

The chain joins TRBV29-1 to TRBJ1-1; a possible D gene is TRBD1 (5 bases). V lost 2 bases, J lost 6 bases, and 10 bases lay in between. This CDR3 spans 12 amino acids. The germline V gene has CDR1 SQVTM and CDR2 ANQGSEA. The CDR3 reads CSVEQGGAEAFF. The CDR3 DNA is TGCAGCGTTGAACAGGGAGGCGCTGAAGCTTTCTTT. The whole variable domain, remainder taken from reference TRBV29-1 and TRBJ1-1, is SAVISQKPSRDICQRGTSLTIQCQVDSQVTMMFWYRQQPGQSLTLIATANQGSEATYESGFVIDKFPISRPNLTFSTLTVSNMSPEDSSIYLCSVEQGGAEAFFGQGTRLTVV.

In DNA form, the CDR3 reads TGTGCCAGCTCACCTGTCCCCGGAGTCTACGAGCAGTACTTC. This encodes CASSPVPGVYEQYF. The chain recombines TRBV18 with TRBJ2-7; D unresolved. CDR3 length: 14 residues. The germline V gene encodes CDR1 KGHSH and CDR2 LQKENI. Trimming took off 3 bases at V and 3 bases at J, with 12 bases between the two ends.

This chain joins TRBV30 and TRBJ2-1; a possible D gene is TRBD2 (7 bases). The ends were cut back, 3 bases at V and 7 bases at J, with 19 bases in the middle. The CDR3 sequence is 15 residues long. From germline, CDR1 is GTSNPN and CDR2 SVGIG (reference sequence). CDR3 DNA: TGTGCCTGGAGCCGCGGGGGCGCGGGGTCTAATGAGCAGTTCTTC. Its translation: CAWSRGGAGSNEQFF. The full variable domain, its missing parts supplied by reference TRBV30 and TRBJ2-1, is SQTIHQWPATLVQPVGSPLSLECTVEGTSNPNLYWYRQAAGRGLQLLFYSVGIGQISSEVPQNLSASRPQDRQFILSSKKLLLSDSGFYLCAWSRGGAGSNEQFFGPGTRLTVL.

The chain uses TRBV18 and TRBJ2-7; D possibly corresponds to TRBD1 (6 bases). Germline values: CDR1 KGHSH, CDR2 LQKENI. Trimming shortened V by 6 bases and J by 4 bases, and 13 bases separated the two germline ends. The CDR3 runs to 13 residues. The CDR3 DNA reads TGTGCCAGCTCTTACAGGGCAGATTACGAGCAGTACTTC. Translating it yields CASSYRADYEQYF.